These 15 T cell receptor beta chains were all obtained from the same sample, sequenced in a study of shared clonotypes between healthy human individuals. Sequencing was performed with immunoSEQ multiplex PCR; in TCRdb, only in-frame clones are kept and a portion is missing. This table has about 680,000 clones, 92% appearing once. CD8 cells regarded as naive lacked CD45RO, were positively chosen for CCR7, and omitted terminally differentiated effector memory CD45RA+ cells. Input material: naive CD8+ T cells sorted from blood. These receptors originate from a man younger than 40 in good health.

This CDR3 is CASSKGSNEQFF. The DNA of the CDR3 is TGTGCCAGCAGCAAAGGGAGCAATGAGCAGTTCTTC. The chain combines TRBV7-9 with TRBJ2-1; tentative D call: TRBD2 (5 bases). The CDR3 totals 12 residues. In germline, CDR1 is SEHNR, CDR2 FQNEAQ (reference sequence). V dropped 5 bases and J dropped 6 bases, with 8 bases sitting between them.

This clone has a single count. The identical CDR3 is also encoded by other nucleotide sequences in the sample. The rearrangement links TRBV30 to TRBJ1-5, with TRBD1 matching 8 bases. The ends lost 0 bases at V and 4 bases at J; junction bases unmatched: 2. The CDR3 has 14 amino acids. From germline, CDR1 is GTSNPN and CDR2 SVGIG (reference sequence). CDR3 DNA: TGTGCCTGGAGTGTAGGACAGGGTAATCAGCCCCAGCATTTT. This translates into CAWSVGQGNQPQHF.

The rearrangement links TRBV7-8 to TRBJ1-5; a possible D gene is TRBD1 (5 bases). Germline V gene data show CDR1 as SGHVS and CDR2 as FQNEAQ. Trimming pared 4 bases from V and 5 bases from J, leaving 15 bases between. This CDR3 comprises 15 residues. CDR3 residues: CASSSFSGTDQPQHF. The CDR3 DNA reads as TGTGCCAGCAGCTCCTTCTCCGGGACGGATCAGCCCCAGCATTTT.

The chain combines TRBV6-5 with TRBJ2-3; D is unresolved. V was shortened by 2 bases and J by 2 bases, with 5 bases between the two germline ends. The V gene's germline CDR1 is MNHEY and CDR2 SVGAGI. There are 13 residues in the CDR3. This CDR3 is CASSYGFTDTQYF. CDR3 nucleotides: TGTGCCAGCAGTTACGGATTCACAGATACGCAGTATTTT.

This rearrangement joins TRBV28 to TRBJ1-5; D is possibly TRBD1 (5 bases). Trimming left V 6 bases short and J 10 bases short, with 10 bases between. From germline, CDR1 is MDHEN and CDR2 SYDVKM. This CDR3 region has 11 residues. The CDR3 spells CASSWGRPQHF. The CDR3 DNA sequence: TGTGCCAGCAGCTGGGGACGACCCCAGCATTTT.

The gene calls are TRBV27 and TRBJ2-7, with D possibly being TRBD1 (5 bases). The V gene's germline CDR1 is MNHEY and CDR2 SMNVEV (reference sequence). This CDR3 region has 14 residues. The V end lost 6 bases, the J end lost 0 bases, and 12 bases lay between the germline ends. The CDR3 loop reads CASRKDTYSYEQYF. CDR3 in DNA: TGTGCCAGCAGAAAGGACACCTACTCCTACGAGCAGTACTTC.

This chain uses TRBV18 with TRBJ2-7; 8 nucleotides line up with TRBD2. V was pared by 3 bases and J by 5 bases, with 9 bases of the junction left unmatched. Germline CDR1 is KGHSH and CDR2 is LQKENI. The CDR3 loop spans 15 amino acids. The DNA for the CDR3 is TGTGCCAGCTCACCGGTTCCGGGACTAGGCGACGAGCAGTACTTC. As protein: CASSPVPGLGDEQYF. Full variable domain (outside the CDR3, taken from reference TRBV18 and TRBJ2-7): NAGVMQNPRHLVRRRGQEARLRCSPMKGHSHVYWYRQLPEEGLKFMVYLQKENIIDESGMPKERFSAEFPKEGPSILRIQQVVRGDSAAYFCASSPVPGLGDEQYFGPGTRLTVT.

The CDR3 sequence is CASRGRNTDTQYF. The CDR3 DNA follows: TGTGCCAGCAGAGGTCGCAACACAGATACGCAGTATTTT. V is TRBV7-9 and J is TRBJ2-3; D remains unclear. There are 13 residues in the CDR3. CDR1 and CDR2 (germline): SEHNR, FQNEAQ (reference sequence). The ends were cut back, 6 bases at V and 2 bases at J, with 9 bases in the middle.

The chain is built from TRBV5-6 and TRBJ2-7; 8 bases match TRBD2. Germline-derived CDR1 and CDR2 are SGHDT and YYEEEE. This CDR3 has 14 amino acids. Germline trimming cut 4 bases from V and 4 bases from J; bases unmatched to any gene: 7. The CDR3 DNA sequence: TGTGCCAGCAGCCTGGCGGGGGGCGCGTACGAGCAGTACTTC. The encoded protein is CASSLAGGAYEQYF.

The CDR3 nucleotides read TGTGCCAGCAGCTTATGGGGGCAGGGGCAAAACAATGAGCAGTTCTTC. Residues: CASSLWGQGQNNEQFF. The J gene is TRBJ2-1, the V gene TRBV13; possibly TRBD1 for D (6 bases). V was shortened by 2 bases and J by 5 bases, with 16 bases between the two germline ends. The germline CDR1 and CDR2 sequences are PRHDT and FYEKMQ (reference sequence). The CDR3 has 16 residues.

This chain joins TRBV9 and TRBJ2-1; 10 nucleotides line up with TRBD2. CDR1 and CDR2 (germline): SGDLS, YYNGEE. This CDR3 has 17 amino acids. V shed 0 bases, J shed 0 bases, and the junction held 3 bases outside the gene matches. CDR3 residues: CASSVVAGGGSYNEQFF. The CDR3 nucleotides are TGTGCCAGCAGCGTAGTAGCGGGGGGTGGCTCCTACAATGAGCAGTTCTTC.

The chain employs TRBV28 and TRBJ1-1; TRBD1 might be the D (5 bases). The length of the CDR3 is 16 residues. Germline V lookup: CDR1 MDHEN, CDR2 SYDVKM. Trimming pared 5 bases from V and 3 bases from J, leaving 19 bases between. The CDR3 loop is CASSPRETAGDTEAFF. CDR3 DNA: TGTGCCAGCAGTCCCCGAGAGACAGCCGGGGACACTGAAGCTTTCTTT.

Only one count was recorded for this clone. The chain recombines TRBV4-2 with TRBJ2-3, with 8 nucleotides matching TRBD2. J lost 6 bases, V lost 3 bases, and 11 bases had no gene match. Germline V lookup: CDR1 LGHNA, CDR2 YNFKEQ. This CDR3 is built from 16 residues. Here the CDR3 DNA reads TGTGCCAGCAGCCACATCGGGCGGGAGGAGGTTGATACGCAGTATTTT. The encoded protein is CASSHIGREEVDTQYF.

This clone has at least ten counts. The rearrangement joins TRBV27 to TRBJ2-1; TRBD2 matches 8 bases. The CDR3 is 18 amino acids. The trim removed 1 base at V and 0 bases at J, leaving 8 bases unmatched. Germline CDR1 and CDR2: MNHEY and SMNVEV (reference sequence). The CDR3 is CASSLFPRSGSSYNEQFF. The CDR3 nucleotides read TGTGCCAGCAGTTTATTCCCACGGAGCGGGAGCTCCTACAATGAGCAGTTCTTC.

This clone was detected once. This chain joins TRBV29-1 and TRBJ2-5, with TRBD2 matching 11 bases. The length of the CDR3 is 15 residues. The germline CDR1 and CDR2 sequences are SQVTM and ANQGSEA. The V segment lost 7 bases and the J segment 5 bases; nucleotides outside the gene matches: 12. The DNA of the CDR3 is TGCAGCGCCTACCCCGGACTAGCGGGTTTGGAGACCCAGTACTTC. Encoded protein: CSAYPGLAGLETQYF.